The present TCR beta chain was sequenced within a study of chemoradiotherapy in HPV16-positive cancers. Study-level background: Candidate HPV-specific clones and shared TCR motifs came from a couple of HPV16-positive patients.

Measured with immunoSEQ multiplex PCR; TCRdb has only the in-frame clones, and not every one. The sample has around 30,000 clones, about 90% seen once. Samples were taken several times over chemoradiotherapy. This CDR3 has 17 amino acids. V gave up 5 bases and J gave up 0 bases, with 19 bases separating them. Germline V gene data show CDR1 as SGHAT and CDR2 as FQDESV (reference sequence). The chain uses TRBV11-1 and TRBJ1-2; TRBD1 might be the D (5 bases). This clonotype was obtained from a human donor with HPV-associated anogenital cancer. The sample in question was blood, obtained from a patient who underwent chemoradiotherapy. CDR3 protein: CASSLSARQIPNYGYTF. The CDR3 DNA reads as TGTGCCAGCAGCCTCTCTGCGAGACAGATTCCTAACTATGGCTACACCTTC.